Listed here are 27 T cell receptor beta chains from one sample, sequenced in a study of STAT5B mutations in CD4+ large granular lymphocyte leukemia. Sequenced by immunoSEQ multiplex PCR; TCRdb stores in-frame clones only, minus some. The table lists about 21,000 clones, roughly 77% of them singletons, with roughly 30% in the top ten. Sequencing used CD4+ T cells from blood buffy coats. These receptors were obtained from a human donor in good health.

V usage is TRBV5-1 and J usage is TRBJ2-5, with a tentative D call TRBD1 (6 bases). V was trimmed by 6 bases and J by 1 base, leaving 13 bases between them. The CDR3 is 14 residues long. CDR1 is SGHRS, CDR2 YFSETQ, per germline. CDR3 residues: CASTTGQPQETQYF. CDR3 sequence (DNA): TGCGCCAGCACCACCGGACAGCCCCAAGAGACCCAGTACTTC.

The gene calls are TRBV19 and TRBJ2-7, with TRBD1 matching 9 bases. V lost 5 bases, J lost 6 bases, and 8 bases stayed unmatched. CDR1 and CDR2 (germline): LNHDA, SQIVND (reference sequence). The CDR3 runs to 14 residues. CDR3 protein: CASSLSGQGPEQYF. CDR3 nucleotide sequence: TGTGCCAGTAGTTTATCAGGACAGGGGCCCGAGCAGTACTTC.

This clone was recorded only once. The chain has TRBV6-5 and TRBJ2-5; no firm D call. The CDR3 is 12 amino acids. Germline loops: CDR1 MNHEY, CDR2 SVGAGI. V was clipped by 8 bases and J by 9 bases, with 16 bases between them. CDR3 sequence reads: CASWSQPAAQYF. DNA for the CDR3: TGTGCCAGCTGGTCCCAACCGGCGGCCCAGTACTTC.

The J gene is TRBJ2-3, the V gene TRBV30; D remains ambiguous. Trimming cost V 1 base and J 4 bases, with 9 bases left between them. Germline lookup yields CDR1 GTSNPN and CDR2 SVGIG (reference sequence). This CDR3 spans 13 amino acids. In DNA, the CDR3 is TGTGCCTGGAGTGGAAGGGCCGCAGATACGCAGTATTTT. Translating it yields CAWSGRAADTQYF.

This clone was counted once. The chain couples TRBV9 to TRBJ1-2; 7 nucleotides agree with TRBD1. J lost 2 bases, V lost 4 bases, and 11 bases had no gene match. The CDR3 has 16 residues. Germline V CDR1 and CDR2: SGDLS, YYNGEE. The CDR3 DNA is TGTGCCAGCAGCCCCCAGGGGGGGGGCGTGAACTATGGCTACACCTTC. It specifies CASSPQGGGVNYGYTF.

V is TRBV19 and J is TRBJ1-2; the D is unclear. V was pared by 0 bases and J by 6 bases, with 11 bases between. Germline lookup yields CDR1 LNHDA and CDR2 SQIVND (reference sequence). The CDR3 consists of 14 residues. The CDR3 DNA follows: TGTGCCAGTAGTATAGACCGGAGGGTGGATGGCTACACCTTC. As protein: CASSIDRRVDGYTF.

To note about this clone: Sequence at one end of the junction differs from germline and may be a read error. This CDR3 is also generated by other DNA sequences in the sample. The chain recombines TRBV2 with TRBJ1-4; 9 bases match TRBD1. The CDR3 runs 14 residues. CDR1 and CDR2 (germline): SNHLY, FYNNEI. The CDR3 DNA is TGTGCCAGCAGTCAGGACAGGGGTCGGGAAAAGCTGTTTTTT. This codes for CASSQDRGREKLFF. Variable domain in full (rest from reference TRBV2 and TRBJ1-4): EPEVTQTPSHQVTQMGQEVILRCVPISNHLYFYWYRQILGQKVEFLVSFYNNEISEKSEIFDDQFSVERPDGSNFTLKIRSTKLEDSAMYFCASSQDRGREKLFFGSGTQLSVL.

The chain uses TRBV28 and TRBJ1-1, with D hard to call. The length of the CDR3 is 16 residues. The V end lost 3 bases, the J end lost 8 bases, and 22 bases lay between the germline ends. CDR1 is MDHEN and CDR2 is SYDVKM in the germline V gene. DNA of the CDR3: TGTGCCAGCAGTTTTTACGTCTTGGGCAGAGCATCCGAAGCTTTCTTT. Translated, it gives CASSFYVLGRASEAFF.

The rearrangement uses TRBV7-2 and TRBJ1-2; D unclear. V was trimmed by 5 bases and J by 13 bases, leaving 14 bases between them. CDR3 length: 11 residues. Germline CDR1 and CDR2: SGHTA and FQGNSA. In DNA form, the CDR3 reads TGTGCCAGCAGCCTTTCAACCCGTCTCACCTTC. Translated: CASSLSTRLTF.

This clone appeared a few times. The chain carries TRBV7-8 and TRBJ2-1, with D perhaps matching TRBD1 (7 bases). V lost 5 bases to trimming and J lost 4 bases, with 9 bases between them. The CDR3 length is 13 residues. Germline CDR1 reads SGHVS; CDR2 reads FQNEAQ. This chain's CDR3 is CASSAGQYNEQFF. The CDR3 coding sequence is TGTGCCAGCAGCGCGGGACAGTACAATGAGCAGTTCTTC.

The J gene is TRBJ2-2, the V gene TRBV18; TRBD1 might be the D (7 bases). In germline, CDR1 is KGHSH, CDR2 LQKENI. Trimming cost V 0 bases and J 1 base, with 9 bases left between them. This CDR3 contains 16 residues. CDR3 sequence reads: CASSPPQGGNTGELFF. The CDR3 nucleotides read TGTGCCAGCTCACCACCCCAGGGGGGGAACACCGGGGAGCTGTTTTTT.

Points on this clone: The junction departs from the called germline gene at one end, perhaps through a read error. The chain links TRBV7-2 to TRBJ2-5; D is unresolved. The CDR3 spans 16 residues. Germline loops: CDR1 SGHTA, CDR2 FQGNSA. CDR3 loop: CASSLGSRPHQETQYF. Here the CDR3 DNA reads TGTGCCAGCAGCTTAGGTTCTCGGCCCCACCAGGAGACCCAGTACTTC.

The chain joins TRBV11-3 to TRBJ2-7; D could derive from TRBD1 or TRBD2 (5 bases each). This CDR3 has 14 residues. Trimming removed 5 bases from V and 2 bases from J, with 13 bases in between. Germline-derived CDR1 and CDR2 are SGHNT and YENEEA. The CDR3 reads CASSPWGTTYEQYF. CDR3 DNA sequence: TGTGCCAGCAGCCCGTGGGGGACCACCTACGAGCAGTACTTC.

The genes are TRBV7-6 and TRBJ2-5; TRBD2 aligns across 12 bases. CDR3 length: 14 residues. The J segment lost 5 bases and the V segment lost 5 bases, leaving 3 bases of the junction unmatched. Germline assignment: CDR1 SGHVS and CDR2 FNYEAQ. The CDR3 loop reads CASSPTSGGETQYF. CDR3 DNA: TGTGCCAGCAGCCCCACTAGCGGGGGGGAGACCCAGTACTTC.

This chain uses TRBV10-2 with TRBJ2-1, with TRBD1 as a possible D gene (6 bases). Germline lookup yields CDR1 WSHSY and CDR2 SAAADI. The CDR3 totals 15 residues. The V gene lost 4 bases and the J gene lost 4 bases, with 14 bases spanning the gap. The CDR3 here is CASSAGTSSYNEQFF. In DNA form, the CDR3 reads TGCGCCAGCAGTGCCGGGACATCTTCATACAATGAGCAGTTCTTC.

The CDR3 DNA is TGTGCCAGCAGCTCACTAGCGGGAGGAAGGTCCTACGAGCAGTACTTC. Protein sequence: CASSSLAGGRSYEQYF. This chain links TRBV7-9 with TRBJ2-7, with 12 bases matching TRBD2. V was pared by 4 bases and J by 1 base, with 5 bases of the junction left unmatched. Germline V gene data show CDR1 as SEHNR and CDR2 as FQNEAQ (reference sequence). The CDR3 runs to 16 residues. Full variable domain (missing parts from reference TRBV7-9 and TRBJ2-7): DTGVSQNPRHKITKRGQNVTFRCDPISEHNRLYWYRQTLGQGPEFLTYFQNEAQLEKSRLLSDRFSAERPKGSFSTLEIQRTEQGDSAMYLCASSSLAGGRSYEQYFGPGTRLTVT.

This clone came up a few times. In DNA form, the CDR3 reads TGCGCCAGCAGTGAGTTGACTCCCACCGGGGAGCTGTTTTTT. Translation: CASSELTPTGELFF. The rearrangement uses TRBV10-1 and TRBJ2-2, with no clear D. Germline V gene sequence: CDR1 WNHNN, CDR2 SYGVQD (reference sequence). V lost 1 base and J lost 4, with 7 bases in between. The CDR3 length is 14 residues.

This chain connects TRBV4-1 to TRBJ1-6; no reliable D call. This CDR3 has 12 residues. The germline V and J ends were trimmed by 1 base and 10 bases, with 5 bases remaining between them. The germline V gene has CDR1 MGHRA and CDR2 YSYEKL. The CDR3, as DNA: TGCGCCAGCAGCCAAGGGCTCTCACCCCTCCACTTT. Translated, it gives CASSQGLSPLHF.

The count of this clone is one. This chain connects TRBV12-5 to TRBJ2-7; possible D gene TRBD1, 5 bases. Germline CDR1 and CDR2: LGHNT and FRNRAP. CDR3 length: 14 residues. Trimming took 2 bases from V and 2 from J, leaving 10 bases between them. CDR3 sequence reads: CASGLMQGTYEQYF. The CDR3 bases are TGTGCTAGTGGTTTGATGCAGGGAACCTACGAGCAGTACTTC.

The count of this clone is one. The CDR3: CASSGSLEDTQYF. Written as DNA, the CDR3 is TGTGCCAGCTCCGGGTCTCTGGAAGATACGCAGTATTTT. The V gene is TRBV18, the J gene TRBJ2-3; unclear D gene. The germline V gene has CDR1 KGHSH and CDR2 LQKENI. V gave up 6 bases and J gave up 5 bases, with 12 bases separating them. The CDR3 is made up of 13 amino acids.

V gene TRBV5-1 combines with J gene TRBJ2-2; TRBD2 might be the D (5 bases). The V end was cut by 5 bases, the J end by 3 bases, with 17 bases between. Germline assignment: CDR1 SGHRS and CDR2 YFSETQ. The CDR3 contains 16 residues. Here the CDR3 reads CASRPSRSGDTGELFF. CDR3 DNA sequence: TGCGCCAGCAGGCCTTCTAGGTCCGGGGACACCGGGGAGCTGTTTTTT.

The CDR3 spells CASSYPHGDSPLHF. CDR3 bases: TGTGCCAGCAGTTACCCCCATGGGGACTCACCCCTCCACTTT. This chain joins TRBV6-6 and TRBJ1-6; weak D call: TRBD1 (5 bases). This CDR3 contains 14 residues. Germline-derived CDR1 and CDR2 are MNHNY and SVGAGI (reference sequence). V shed 2 bases and J shed 10 bases, with 12 bases lying between them.

This clone showed up just once. The rearrangement joins TRBV5-8 to TRBJ1-3, with D tentatively TRBD1 (6 bases). V lost 4 bases and J 0 bases, leaving 14 bases between the germline ends. Germline CDR1 is SGHTS and CDR2 is YDEGEE. CDR3 size: 16 residues. The CDR3 is CASSPRQGSSGNTIYF. CDR3 coding DNA: TGTGCCAGCAGCCCCCGGCAGGGGAGCTCTGGAAACACCATATATTTT. Combining the CDR3 with reference TRBV5-8 and TRBJ1-3 gives the whole variable domain EAGVTQSPTHLIKTRGQQATLRCSPISGHTSVYWYQQALGLGLQFLLWYDEGEERNRGNFPPRFSGRQFPNYSSELNVNALELEDSALYLCASSPRQGSSGNTIYFGEGSWLTVV.

The chain carries TRBV5-8 and TRBJ2-4, with a possible D match to TRBD2 (6 bases). V was cut by 5 bases and J by 1 base, with 10 bases left in between. The germline V gene encodes CDR1 SGHTS and CDR2 YDEGEE. The CDR3 is made up of 14 amino acids. CDR3 amino acids: CASSLAGAKNIQYF. DNA of the CDR3: TGTGCCAGCAGTCTGGCGGGGGCCAAAAACATTCAGTACTTC.

The chain links TRBV7-9 to TRBJ1-3; TRBD2 agrees at 8 bases. The J call may be mistaken, given a closer DNA end match to TRBJ2-2. The CDR3 has 16 residues. CDR1 SEHNR and CDR2 FQNEAQ come from the germline V gene (reference sequence). The CDR3, as DNA: TGTGCCAGCAGCTTAATGGCGGGAGGATCCACCGGGGAGCTGTTTTTT. It encodes CASSLMAGGSTGELFF.

The chain has TRBV5-1 and TRBJ2-7; D uncertain. Germline V CDR1 and CDR2: SGHRS, YFSETQ. The CDR3 totals 12 residues. V lost 4 bases, J lost 5 bases, and 10 bases lay in between. CDR3 sequence: CASSKAPNEQYF. In DNA, the CDR3 is TGCGCCAGCAGCAAGGCCCCGAACGAGCAGTACTTC.

The count of this clone is one. The chain has TRBV15 and TRBJ2-5; 11 nucleotides match TRBD2. CDR3 length equals 15 residues. Germline lookup yields CDR1 LNHNV and CDR2 YYDKDF (reference sequence). J lost 8 bases, V lost 5 bases, and 10 bases had no gene match. In DNA, the CDR3 is TGTGCCACCAGCGAACCTAGCGGGGGGCCCACAACCCAGTACTTC. Translated, it gives CATSEPSGGPTTQYF. The full variable domain, in which reference TRBV15 and TRBJ2-5 provide the parts outside the CDR3, is DAMVIQNPRYQVTQFGKPVTLSCSQTLNHNVMYWYQQKSSQAPKLLFHYYDKDFNNEADTPDNFQSRRPNTSFCFLDIRSPGLGDTAMYLCATSEPSGGPTTQYFGPGTRLLVL.